The 14 T cell receptor beta chains below were found in one sample sequenced in a study of blood T cell repertoires in COVID-19. Using immunoSEQ multiplex PCR, the repertoire was profiled, and TCRdb retains in-frame clones only, with some absent. This table holds 240,000 or so clones, roughly nine tenths found once. The material sequenced was peripheral blood. Receptors originate from a man aged 60 to 69 who had recovered from COVID-19.

V and J are TRBV11-2 and TRBJ2-1, with 8 bases fitting TRBD2. This CDR3 comprises 16 residues. CDR1 SGHAT and CDR2 FQNNGV come from the germline V gene. V lost 7 bases and J lost 6; bases outside the gene matches: 14. CDR3 protein: CASKELAGGFFNEQFF. The CDR3 DNA reads as TGTGCCAGCAAGGAGTTGGCGGGGGGCTTTTTCAATGAGCAGTTCTTC.

V usage is TRBV5-1 and J usage is TRBJ2-7; 9 bases agree with TRBD1. The CDR3 totals 13 residues. The germline CDR1 and CDR2 sequences are SGHRS and YFSETQ. The V gene end was trimmed by 3 bases and the J gene end by 6 bases; junction bases not matched to a gene: 4. In DNA, the CDR3 is TGCGCCAGCAGCTCTGGACAGGGGTTCGAGCAGTACTTC. It specifies CASSSGQGFEQYF.

The chain is built from TRBV19 and TRBJ2-3, with 9 bases aligning to TRBD1. V dropped 7 bases and J dropped 6; count of bases not matched to a gene: 14. Germline lookup yields CDR1 LNHDA and CDR2 SQIVND (reference sequence). This CDR3 has 16 residues. The DNA of the CDR3 is TGTGCCAGTACTAACCTCCGGGACAGGGCCCGCGATACGCAGTATTTT. Translating it yields CASTNLRDRARDTQYF.

The chain is built from TRBV5-1 and TRBJ1-4; D perhaps matches TRBD1 (6 bases). CDR3 length equals 15 residues. Germline assignment: CDR1 SGHRS and CDR2 YFSETQ. Trimming cost V 4 bases and J 5 bases, with 15 bases left between them. CDR3 amino acids: CASSANRVANEKLFF. The CDR3 DNA reads as TGCGCCAGCAGCGCTAACAGGGTTGCAAATGAAAAACTGTTTTTT.

The rearrangement joins TRBV28 to TRBJ1-4; D is perhaps TRBD1 (5 bases). With 7 bases removed from V and 0 bases from J, the gap between germline ends came to 15 bases. The germline V gene encodes CDR1 MDHEN and CDR2 SYDVKM. This CDR3 spans 16 amino acids. CDR3 DNA sequence: TGTGCCAGCAAGGTATCGGGGGGAGCAACTAATGAAAAACTGTTTTTT. This codes for CASKVSGGATNEKLFF.

This sequence joins TRBV28 and TRBJ2-2; no clear D gene. There are 15 residues in the CDR3. Germline lookup yields CDR1 MDHEN and CDR2 SYDVKM. The V end was cut by 1 base, the J end by 1 base, with 7 bases between. The CDR3 DNA reads TGTGCCAGCAGTTTATCCCCTAGGAACACCGGGGAGCTGTTTTTT. Translation gives CASSLSPRNTGELFF.

V and J are TRBV12-3 or TRBV12-4 and TRBJ1-4; TRBD1 is a possible D gene (5 bases). The ends were cut back, 2 bases at V and 8 bases at J, with 9 bases in the middle. The CDR3 consists of 13 residues. The CDR3 sequence is CASSLRGNEKLFF. The CDR3 DNA reads as TGTGCCAGCAGTTTAAGGGGAAACGAAAAACTGTTTTTT.

V gene TRBV9 combines with J gene TRBJ2-2; D is uncertain. The germline CDR1 and CDR2 sequences are SGDLS and YYNGEE. V was clipped by 6 bases and J by 4 bases, with 16 bases between them. The CDR3 is 15 residues long. The CDR3 DNA follows: TGTGCCAGCACGCGGCGAGTGGTCCCCACCGGGGAGCTGTTTTTT. Amino acids: CASTRRVVPTGELFF. Based on the CDR3 plus reference TRBV9 and TRBJ2-2, the full variable domain is DSGVTQTPKHLITATGQRVTLRCSPRSGDLSVYWYQQSLDQGLQFLIQYYNGEERAKGNILERFSAQQFPDLHSELNLSSLELGDSALYFCASTRRVVPTGELFFGEGSRLTVL.

This chain connects TRBV18 to TRBJ2-3, with 12 bases matching TRBD2. The V and J ends lost 3 bases and 4 bases, in that order; junction bases with no gene match: 5. Looked up from germline, CDR1 is KGHSH and CDR2 is LQKENI. The CDR3 length is 16 residues. In DNA, the CDR3 is TGTGCCAGCTCACCCCGACTAGCGGGGGTTTCAGATACGCAGTATTTT. Residues: CASSPRLAGVSDTQYF.

The V call is TRBV11-2, the J call TRBJ2-1, with D hard to call. Germline CDR1 reads SGHAT; CDR2 reads FQNNGV. The CDR3 length is 16 residues. Trimming stripped 0 bases from V and 5 bases from J, with 14 bases between. CDR3 amino acids: CASSLDLRLPNNEQFF. The DNA of the CDR3 is TGTGCCAGCAGCTTAGATCTCAGGCTCCCGAACAATGAGCAGTTCTTC.

The gene calls are TRBV28 and TRBJ2-1, with D tentatively TRBD2 (5 bases). Germline V gene sequence: CDR1 MDHEN, CDR2 SYDVKM. CDR3 length: 15 amino acids. V was cut by 8 bases and J by 4 bases, with 18 bases left in between. The CDR3 loop reads CASVLSGSEYNEQFF. The DNA of the CDR3 is TGTGCCAGCGTATTGTCGGGGTCCGAGTACAATGAGCAGTTCTTC.

CDR3 in DNA: TGTGCCAGCAGCAATTCCGGGACAGGGGTCAACGAGCAGTACTTC. It yields the protein CASSNSGTGVNEQYF. The chain combines TRBV6-5 with TRBJ2-7, with 10 bases fitting TRBD1. Germline V gives CDR1 MNHEY, CDR2 SVGAGI. V was clipped by 6 bases and J by 5 bases; unmatched bases: 10. The CDR3 consists of 15 residues.

This clone has a count of ten or more. The rearrangement links TRBV7-2 to TRBJ1-6; D is undetermined. The CDR3 sequence is 14 residues long. Between the trimmed V and J ends, which lost 3 bases and 7 bases, there was a span of 10 bases. Germline CDR1 reads SGHTA; CDR2 reads FQGNSA. Here the CDR3 DNA reads TGTGCCAGCAGCTTTCGTCTGTCGAATTCACCCCTCCACTTT. Translated, it gives CASSFRLSNSPLHF.

The J gene is TRBJ2-3, the V gene TRBV12-1; TRBD1, as called in the table, went unchecked against the DNA. TRBV12-1 is described as a pseudogene. There are 21 residues in the CDR3. The CDR3 spells CASSSPSPRAPPQGDTDTQYF. The CDR3 region has the DNA TGTGCCAGCAGCTCCCCGAGCCCCCGCGCCCCCCCACAGGGCGACACAGATACGCAGTATTTT.